This entry describes one T cell receptor beta chain. This clone's antigen is unknown. No base-level quality is on record; no much larger clone is a single base apart. The cohort was made up of roughly 670 healthy bone marrow donors. At the time of sampling, all cohort members were nominally healthy, though unrecorded immune exposures were likely present. CMV serostatus was recorded as positive for 250 to 300 and negative for about 55% of the roughly 670 cohort members, whereas no CMV serostatus was recorded for the donor in question. A peripheral blood sample was collected from each donor, and TCR beta sequencing was performed on peripheral blood mononuclear cells. Genomic DNA was extracted from the blood cell samples with the Qiagen DNeasy Blood Extraction Kit. This record comes from a study of cytomegalovirus exposure and HLA in healthy donors (dated by TCRdb to 2017 to 2019). About the study as a whole: An earlier analysis of under 600 of the donors reported approximately 300 Gb of sequence data and 117 million unique TCR beta sequences from 150 million to 200 million T cells. Four to six DR-DQ haplotypes were handled as single units for association and clustering, since linkage in the cohort was strong. On average, around 230,000 unique TCR beta nucleotide sequences were sequenced per donor among a few hundred genotyped donors of the cohort, with roughly 18% of those sequences being non-productive. A later analysis re-examined previously published TCR beta repertoires from just over 650 donors and added high-resolution HLA genotyping to investigate patterns of TCR occurrence. Rather than drawing on any new phenotypic data, the later analysis identified candidate immune exposures from TCR beta sequences and the way those sequences occurred across donors. Besides the first cohort of 666 subjects, a separate validation cohort made up of roughly 120 different subjects was used. The study profiled the T cell repertoires of hundreds of subjects by immunosequencing and related them to cytomegalovirus serostatus. The aim of the study was to test whether cataloging public T cell receptors could identify signatures of past pathogen exposure. High-throughput TCR immunosequencing, statistical association of individual TCRs with disease status, and machine learning were combined to predict cytomegalovirus infection status. The number of typed donors differed by locus: about 629-640 for A, B, C, DRB1 and DQB1; some 540 for DQA1; around 580 for DPA1; and 400 to 480 for DPB1. An earlier analysis of approximately 630 of the donors applied high-throughput TCR beta sequencing to assess whether each TCR beta V gene segment acted as functional or pseudogenic. Donor age, sex, ethnicity and CMV serostatus were compiled together with the repertoire data. Of the 300 to 400 genotyped donors, roughly 80% fell in the genetic ancestry cluster associated with self-reported Caucasian donors. All discovery cohort repertoires had been generated using a single sequencing platform. HLA typing included class I and class II loci at four-digit resolution. A later genetic analysis took genome-wide SNP genotypes for about three fifths of the 666 donors and used that subset as a discovery cohort. Around 330 gigabases of sequencing data and 75 million to 85 million unique TCR sequences made up an early release that covered 500 to 650 HLA-typed donors. What the authors observed across the whole study: Assigning TCR associations to individual alleles was difficult when HLA alleles, especially DR and DQ, strongly co-occurred. A further reported finding was that TCR beta sequences accurately predicted the HLA-A and HLA-B alleles for most subjects in the first cohort. The sequencing pipeline was judged likely to have produced a cluster of highly shared sequence variants as a technical artifact. Fewer than 20 rarely observed V segments, including chromosome 9 orphons, were excluded from the earlier analysis of about 500 of the donors because counts were too low. Presence/absence analyses assumed roughly uniform sequencing depth across donors, an assumption that may not hold. Compared with equally common non-associated chains, HLA-associated TCR beta chains in a later analysis were more clonally expanded and had lower generation probabilities. In a later analysis, most CMV-associated TCR beta chains were found to appear HLA-restricted, with HLA associations seemingly driven largely by CMV exposure. This cohort had only TCR beta chains sequenced, and the lack of alpha or paired-chain data limited which features could be detected. Compared with the 666-donor mean, donors in an Asian-associated ancestry cluster had fewer N-insertions in productive TCRs, according to a later genetic analysis. In a later analysis, about 16,000 TCR beta sequences were associated with specific HLA alleles at a false discovery rate of 0.05. Some IMGT-functional V segments, including TRBV6-2 and TRBV6-3, could not be told apart with the 87-base-pair reads, so those segments were excluded. For the cohort, immune exposure information was limited to CMV serostatus. Three of the identified cytomegalovirus-associated TCR beta chains were confirmed in vitro to be specific for cytomegalovirus antigens. Most TCR sequences were observed very rarely across donors, whereas some public TCRs were present in many individuals. In a later genetic analysis, a missense DCLRE1C variant was associated with V-gene and J-gene trimming of TCR beta chains, and the association was replicated in an independent cohort. Linkage disequilibrium might explain the correlated functional status among segregating V segments, but an unknown experimental factor could not be ruled out. The authors suggested that the approach could potentially be generalized to other disease states and immunological phenotypes. The study gave a list of 150 to 200 TCR beta chains associated with cytomegalovirus. Because HLA typing was unavailable for some donors at each locus, only the typed subset was used in association tests. In a later analysis, TCR association rates were found to vary across HLA loci, with the most associated TCRs seen for DRB1 alleles and the fewest for HLA-C alleles. The classifier was reported to diagnose cytomegalovirus status with high specificity and sensitivity in both the original and validation cohorts. In an earlier analysis of some 640 of the donors, most TCR beta V segments were observed in productive rearrangements about 87% or about 30% of the time, broadly matching IMGT annotations. In a later analysis, several top co-occurrence clusters were reported to appear linked to parvovirus B19, influenza, CMV and Epstein-Barr virus.

Receptors were amplified or captured by the immunoSEQ multiplex PCR assay. For the multiplex PCR, a mixture combining 60 forward primers for TCR Vbeta segments and 13 reverse primers for TCR Jbeta segments was used. The CDR3 region of rearranged TCR beta genes was amplified from genomic DNA with a multiplex PCR assay. The amplified TCR beta libraries were sequenced on the Illumina HiSeq System as 87-base-pair reads. The authors' analysis ran thus. In a later analysis, some 80 million unique TCR beta chains were counted across the approximately 670 repertoires, and roughly 11 million of these chains were shared by at least two donors. Raw reads were error-corrected and collapsed into unique sequences by a nearest-neighbor algorithm in which closely related sequences were merged to remove PCR and sequencing errors. Alignment of CDR3 sequences to IMGT reference sequences was used to assign V, D and J gene segments. For a sequence to be retained, at least a six-nucleotide match to both a V gene segment and a J gene segment was required. A rearrangement counted as productive if the CDR3 had no stop codons and remained in frame with V and J, and every other rearrangement counted as non-productive. CDR3 was defined by IMGT convention, running from the second conserved V-encoded cysteine to the conserved J-encoded phenylalanine. Sequences without an unambiguous match to a single V gene segment were excluded from the earlier analysis of about 640 of the donors. In an earlier analysis of roughly 600 of the donors, a V segment was called functional when productive rearrangements were above 56.7%, and segregating when the standard deviation between donors exceeded 5%. To diagnose cytomegalovirus status from the catalog of TCR beta chain sequences, a statistical classification framework was built. A later analysis assigned V and J genes by comparing TCR nucleotide sequences with IMGT/GENE-DB human TR gene sequences. Using the TCRdist pipeline, a later analysis assigned CDR3 sequences along with most-parsimonious VDJ recombination scenarios. A later analysis defined each TCR beta chain by its CDR3 amino acid sequence plus V-gene family, and excluded reads lacking a unique V-gene family. As a way to deal with suspected cross-contamination and a sequencing artifact, a later analysis dropped 450 to 600 nucleotide sequences that were highly shared and had low generation probability. In a later analysis, a clonal expansion index was calculated for each public chain from normalized within-repertoire ranks of inferred template counts. Generation probabilities in a later analysis came from a VDJ recombination model fitted to out-of-frame rearrangements, and those results were checked against IGoR. In a later analysis, hypergeometric tests were used to score TCR-TCR, TCR-HLA and TCR-CMV co-occurrence, with a repertoire-size bias correction applied to TCR pairs. False discovery rates were estimated in a later analysis by permuting HLA or CMV assignments 20 times. In a later analysis, co-occurring TCRs were grouped using DBSCAN, and TCRdist sequence similarity was added for clustering within HLA-allele-positive subsets. Repertoires with fewer than 30,000 or more than 120,000 public chains were left out of co-occurrence clustering, as were five repertoires with anomalous nucleotide sharing. Here the immuneACCESS table is served through TCRdb, limited to in-frame sequences with V and J called. Missing clones are a known gap in these copies; in checked studies unresolved V genes cover under half, and the rest lacks a known reason. V and J calls and clone size are given by that table; D and trimming were obtained from the DNA. The sample includes 85,000 to 100,000 clones, with around 59% observed a single time. The top ten constitute approximately 2.2% of the sample.

Its CDR3 holds 14 amino acids, cysteine through phenylalanine. The CDR3 DNA has 42 bases and is translated from base 1. CDR1 and CDR2, looked up from the germline V gene, are SGHVS and FQNEAQ. V is shortened by 5 bases, J by 0 bases, and the region joining them spans 10 bases. This receptor was taken from a human donor in good health. Here the chain combines TRBV7-8 and TRBJ1-1; TRBD1 could be the D gene, as 6 bases match. Specimen: PBMCs. The bases read TGTGCCAGCAGCCAAGGACAGTTGAACACTGAAGCTTTCTTT. It translates to CASSQGQLNTEAFF.